Following are 15 T cell receptor beta chains from one sample sequenced in a study of CD4 and CD8 cells across lung adenocarcinoma regions (dated by TCRdb to 2017 to 2018). Library generation was performed with PCR. These reads were obtained on a HiSeq X Ten. TCRdb applied fastp at Q25 and MiXCR to the public reads, then kept only in-frame beta chains. CDR3 protein sequences are deduplicated, and each keeps its most common genes and DNA. The sample has more than 9,500 distinct CDR3 sequences on record, roughly 56% of them singletons. The top ten clones comprise around 36% of the sample. Sequencing was performed on CD8+ T cells from the margin of a lung tumor. Taken with the paper, the label for cell subset or site translates to: tumor margin region. The source of these receptors is a female donor with lung adenocarcinoma. The CD4 and CD8 labels of this study may be unreliable.

On this clonotype: Compared with germline, one end of the junction differs, possibly owing to a read error. The rearrangement links TRBV6-1 to TRBJ2-4, with TRBD1 identical over 7 bases. The CDR3 totals 16 residues. CDR1 is MNHNS and CDR2 is SASEGT in the germline V gene. As DNA, the CDR3 is TGTGCCAGCAGTCCTAGGGGGCTGCGAGCCAAAAACATTCAGTACTTT. This encodes CASSPRGLRAKNIQYF.

This clonotype has more than one count but fewer than ten. CDR3 residues: CASSEDQRGNTGELFF. CDR3 DNA: TGTGCCAGCAGTGAAGACCAGCGGGGGAACACCGGGGAGCTGTTTTTT. The chain combines TRBV6-1 with TRBJ2-2; 7 nucleotides match TRBD2. This CDR3 region has 16 residues. Germline-derived CDR1 and CDR2 are MNHNS and SASEGT. V was clipped by 1 base and J by 1 base; unmatched bases: 3.

The chain employs TRBV7-2 and TRBJ2-1; no definite D call. The CDR3 is 15 residues long. Germline CDR1 is SGHTA and CDR2 is FQGNSA. Deletions cut 5 bases from V and 2 bases from J, with 13 bases between. The CDR3, as DNA: TGTGCCAGCAGCCCTTTGTATGGGGCCTACAATGAGCAGTTCTTC. It specifies CASSPLYGAYNEQFF.

The J gene is TRBJ2-1, the V gene TRBV6-1; no definite D call. The CDR3 consists of 13 residues. Germline CDR1 MNHNS, CDR2 SASEGT. V shed 2 bases and J shed 10 bases, with 12 bases lying between them. In nucleotides, the CDR3 is TGTGCCAGCAGTGAAAGCAGACCGTACGAGCAGTTCTTC. Encoded protein: CASSESRPYEQFF.

The J gene is TRBJ2-4, the V gene TRBV10-1; D tentatively fits TRBD1 or TRBD2 (5 bases each). This CDR3 is 16 amino acids long. Trimming pared 3 bases from V and 12 bases from J, leaving 24 bases between. The V gene's germline CDR1 is WNHNN and CDR2 SYGVQD (reference sequence). CDR3 sequence (DNA): TGCGCCAGCAGTGATAAGGGGCTGGGAGCCAAAGACACTCAGTACTTC. It yields the protein CASSDKGLGAKDTQYF.

Points on this clonotype: At one boundary the junction diverges from the germline segment, which might be a read error. The rearrangement links TRBV11-1 to TRBJ2-3, with 7 bases aligning to TRBD2. There are 16 residues in the CDR3. CDR1 and CDR2 (germline): SGHAT, FQDESV (reference sequence). The CDR3 sequence: CASSNSGGGDTDTQYF. The CDR3, as DNA: TGTGCGAGCAGTAATTCGGGCGGGGGAGACACAGATACTCAGTATTTT. Looking up the rest from reference TRBV11-1 and TRBJ2-3 gives the full variable domain: EAEVAQSPRYKITEKSQAVAFWCDPISGHATLYWYRQILGQGPELLVQFQDESVVDDSQLPKDRFSAERLKGVDSTLKIQPAELGDSAMYLCASSNSGGGDTDTQYFGPGTRLTVL.

Note on this clonotype: One end of the junction does not line up with germline, which may come from a read error. The chain employs TRBV10-1 and TRBJ2-4; 7 bases fit TRBD1. Germline V gene sequence: CDR1 WNHNN, CDR2 SYGVQD (reference sequence). This CDR3 is built from 14 residues. CDR3 loop: CGSRGLSGKDIQYF. The CDR3 nucleotides are TGCGGCAGCAGGGGGTTGAGTGGCAAAGACATTCAGTATTTC.

Comment on this clonotype: Its ends do not fully match the called genes, so a read error is possible. The CDR3 is CASRGNGGRATDTQYF. The DNA of the CDR3 is TGCGCCAGCAGGGGGAACGGGGGCCGGGCCACAGATACGCAGTATTTC. V and J are TRBV10-1 and TRBJ2-3; D possibly uses TRBD1 or TRBD2 (6 bases each). Germline CDR1 reads WNHNN; CDR2 reads SYGVQD (reference sequence). This CDR3 region has 16 residues.

The chain recombines TRBV6-1 with TRBJ2-1; 7 bases map to TRBD1. J lost 1 base, V lost 8 bases, and 17 bases had no gene match. Germline values: CDR1 MNHNS, CDR2 SASEGT. The CDR3 loop spans 18 amino acids. The CDR3 sequence is CASQGGTGAYSSYNEQFF. DNA of the CDR3: TGTGCCAGCCAAGGGGGAACAGGGGCCTATAGTTCCTACAATGAGCAGTTCTTC.

The chain joins TRBV30 to TRBJ1-5; 8 bases line up with TRBD1. V lost 5 bases and J lost 5; bases outside the gene matches: 11. The CDR3 consists of 15 residues. Germline CDR1 GTSNPN, CDR2 SVGIG (reference sequence). The CDR3 loop reads CAWATRGRGDQPQHF. Written as DNA, the CDR3 is TGTGCCTGGGCTACCAGGGGGCGCGGGGATCAGCCCCAGCATTTT.

Concerning this clonotype itself: It may be a read error: a sequence one base away is much more abundant. The chain carries TRBV6-5 and TRBJ2-1, with 8 bases identical to TRBD1. Trimming removed 3 bases from V and 10 bases from J; junction bases left unmatched: 14. Germline loops: CDR1 MNHEY, CDR2 SVGAGI. This CDR3 is built from 16 residues. In DNA, the CDR3 is TGTGCCAGCAGTTATCAGGGGGCGCTGGGCTCCTACGAGCAGTTCTTC. As protein: CASSYQGALGSYEQFF.

This chain connects TRBV10-1 to TRBJ2-3; 7 bases are a match to TRBD2. The tail of the sequence fits TRBJ2-4 better, so the J call may be wrong. Germline V CDR1 and CDR2: WNHNN, SYGVQD (reference sequence). CDR3 length: 16 residues. The CDR3 nucleotides read TGCGCCAGCAGTGATAAGGGCGGGGGAACCAAAGATACTCAGTACTTC. This sequence encodes CASSDKGGGTKDTQYF.

The chain couples TRBV6-1 to TRBJ1-1, with 8 positions matching TRBD1. The germline CDR1 and CDR2 sequences are MNHNS and SASEGT. This CDR3 is 13 amino acids long. V gave up 6 bases and J gave up 4 bases; unmatched junction bases: 4. As DNA, the CDR3 is TGTGCCAGCAGCGAACAGGGGGGCACTGAAGCTTTCTTT. Translation gives CASSEQGGTEAFF.

This clonotype is judged medium-sized. The rearrangement joins TRBV6-5 to TRBJ1-6; D is possibly TRBD1 (5 bases). Germline-derived CDR1 and CDR2 are MNHEY and SVGAGI. The CDR3 extends over 16 amino acids. The germline V and J ends were trimmed by 0 bases and 7 bases, with 13 bases remaining between them. In DNA, the CDR3 is TGTGCCAGCAGTTACTCAGGGGCAGGGAAGAATTCACCCCTCCACTTT. This translates into CASSYSGAGKNSPLHF.

The chain recombines TRBV7-2 with TRBJ2-7; D perhaps matches TRBD2 (6 bases). V was shortened by 1 base and J by 7 bases, with 14 bases between the two germline ends. This CDR3 is built from 14 residues. The V gene's germline CDR1 is SGHTA and CDR2 FQGNSA. In DNA, the CDR3 is TGTGCCAGCAGCTTAGATGGAGGGCGGAGGGAGCAGTACTTC. Amino acid sequence: CASSLDGGRREQYF. The full variable domain, rest sourced from reference TRBV7-2 and TRBJ2-7, is GAGVSQSPSNKVTEKGKDVELRCDPISGHTALYWYRQSLGQGLEFLIYFQGNSAPDKSGLPSDRFSAERTGGSVSTLTIQRTQQEDSAVYLCASSLDGGRREQYFGPGTRLTVT.